These 3 T cell receptor beta chains were sequenced from one sample in a study of CD8+ T cells in alopecia areata. TCR sequencing used cDNA made by reverse transcription of extracted RNA. Sequencing used immunoSEQ multiplex PCR; TCRdb keeps in-frame clones, though not all of them. Of 100,000 to 150,000 clones listed, 45% to 50% are singletons. Sequencing used NKG2D-low CD8+ T cells sorted from blood. Receptor source: a human donor with alopecia areata.

This clone turned up a few times. The J gene is TRBJ2-4, the V gene TRBV11-2, with TRBD2 identical over 10 bases. The V and J ends lost 2 bases and 6 bases, in that order; junction bases with no gene match: 4. The CDR3 loop spans 15 amino acids. Looked up from germline, CDR1 is SGHAT and CDR2 is FQNNGV. CDR3 protein: CASSLTGLAVNIQYF. The DNA of the CDR3 is TGTGCCAGCAGCTTAACCGGACTAGCGGTAAACATTCAGTACTTC.

The rearrangement joins TRBV28 to TRBJ2-5; 9 nucleotides line up with TRBD1. CDR1 MDHEN and CDR2 SYDVKM come from the germline V gene. After removal of 4 bases from V and 3 bases from J, the junction contained 3 bases not matched to a gene. The CDR3 contains 14 residues. The CDR3 reads CASSSRDREETQYF. CDR3 nucleotides: TGTGCCAGCAGTTCCCGGGACAGGGAAGAGACCCAGTACTTC.

The chain couples TRBV29-1 to TRBJ2-6; the D call may be TRBD1 or TRBD2 (5 bases each). Germline V gene data show CDR1 as SQVTM and CDR2 as ANQGSEA. Trimming stripped 1 base from V and 0 bases from J, with 13 bases between. This CDR3 is built from 17 residues. CDR3 sequence (DNA): TGCAGCGTTGAAGTTGGGACGTCGCGCTCTGGGGCCAACGTCCTGACTTTC. Residues: CSVEVGTSRSGANVLTF.